This is a list of T cell receptor beta chains from one sample in a study of cytomegalovirus exposure and HLA in healthy donors. Repertoires were generated with immunoSEQ multiplex PCR, while TCRdb's copy carries only in-frame clones and drops some. There are roughly 110,000 clones in the sample; roughly four fifths occur only once, and 22% lies in the top ten. Sequencing input: PBMCs. The receptors come from a man younger than 40 in good health and CMV-seropositive. Both conserved end residues are part of each CDR3. The order of the fields is V gene, D gene, clone size, J gene, CDR3 protein, CDR3 DNA. D genes are given only for firm matches. Rows give clone size only sometimes, using once, few, many, or a class for an expanded clone.

TRBV7-9	TRBD1	few	TRBJ2-3	CASSLGQGRTDTQYF	TGTGCCAGCAGCCTTGGACAGGGGAGGACAGATACGCAGTATTTT
TRBV6-5	TRBD2	.	TRBJ2-4	CASRNQLAGEYIQYF	TGTGCCAGCAGAAATCAACTAGCGGGGGAATACATTCAGTACTTC
TRBV4-2	TRBD2	.	TRBJ2-3	CASSQSGGRVTDTQYF	TGTGCCAGCAGCCAATCGGGCGGGAGGGTCACAGATACGCAGTATTTT
TRBV5-1	TRBD2	.	TRBJ2-2	CASRGRAGTGELFF	TGCGCCAGCCGCGGGAGGGCCGGGACCGGGGAGCTGTTTTTT
TRBV13	TRBD2	.	TRBJ2-3	CASSLLGLARPEADTQYF	TGTGCCAGCAGCTTATTAGGACTAGCCCGCCCGGAGGCAGATACGCAGTATTTT
TRBV27	TRBD2	once	TRBJ2-3	CASSSRTSGPMRTSTDTQYF	TGTGCCAGCAGTTCCCGGACTAGCGGGCCTATGAGGACTAGCACAGATACGCAGTATTTT
TRBV5-4	TRBD1	.	TRBJ2-5	CASSLGGGRGETQYF	TGTGCCAGCAGCTTGGGAGGGGGCAGGGGAGAGACCCAGTACTTC
TRBV5-1	.	.	TRBJ2-3	CASSLEGISGSDTQYF	TGCGCCAGCAGCTTGGAGGGGATATCTGGATCCGATACGCAGTATTTT
TRBV10-3	TRBD1	.	TRBJ1-1	CAIGGTANTEAFF	TGTGCCATCGGAGGGACAGCTAACACTGAAGCTTTCTTT
TRBV5-1	.	.	TRBJ2-1	CASSPGATPYNEQFF	TGCGCCAGCAGCCCAGGCGCGACCCCCTACAATGAGCAGTTCTTC
TRBV29-1	TRBD1	.	TRBJ2-5	CSSTGQGLETQYF	TGCAGCAGCACGGGACAGGGGCTGGAGACCCAGTACTTC
TRBV5-4	.	.	TRBJ1-2	CATMARTETNYGYTF	TGTGCCACTATGGCCAGAACAGAAACCAACTATGGCTACACCTTC
TRBV28	TRBD2	.	TRBJ2-2	CASSFPAGGPDTGELFF	TGTGCCAGCAGTTTCCCAGCGGGGGGGCCCGACACCGGGGAGCTGTTTTTT
TRBV5-5	TRBD1	few	TRBJ1-2	CASSLGQGSRGYTF	TGTGCCAGCAGCTTGGGACAGGGGTCGCGGGGCTACACCTTC
TRBV10-2	.	.	TRBJ1-2	CASSESLRLSGYTF	TGCGCCAGCAGTGAGTCGCTCAGGTTGTCTGGCTACACCTTC
TRBV30	.	.	TRBJ1-3	CAWSTGLTGNTIYF	TGTGCCTGGAGTACAGGCCTGACTGGAAACACCATATATTTT
TRBV11-3	TRBD2	once	TRBJ2-3	CASSLGGSGADTQYF	TGTGCCAGCAGCTTAGGCGGGAGCGGGGCAGATACGCAGTATTTT
TRBV11-2	TRBD1	.	TRBJ1-3	CASSRGTGRGTIYF	TGTGCCAGCAGCCGCGGGACAGGGAGGGGGACCATATATTTT
TRBV9	.	.	TRBJ2-5	CASSVGGGRETQYF	TGTGCCAGCAGCGTAGGGGGGGGGCGGGAGACCCAGTACTTC
TRBV2	.	.	TRBJ1-1	CASSEYRGWGNTEAFF	TGTGCCAGCAGTGAATATAGGGGCTGGGGGAACACTGAAGCTTTCTTT
TRBV6-6	.	.	TRBJ2-2	CASSYGRGRDTGELFF	TGTGCCAGCAGTTACGGACGAGGCAGGGATACCGGGGAGCTGTTTTTT
TRBV7-6	TRBD2	.	TRBJ2-5	CASSLELAGRTQYF	TGTGCCAGCAGCTTGGAGCTAGCGGGGAGGACCCAGTACTTC
TRBV18	TRBD2	once	TRBJ2-1	CASSPRTRSYNEQFF	TGTGCCAGCTCCCCTAGGACTAGATCCTACAATGAGCAGTTCTTC
TRBV2	TRBD1	.	TRBJ1-2	CASRGGTGTYGYTF	TGTGCCAGCAGGGGCGGGACAGGGACCTATGGCTACACCTTC
TRBV11-2	.	.	TRBJ1-5	CASSLDRNQPQHF	TGTGCCAGCAGCTTAGACAGAAATCAGCCCCAGCATTTT
TRBV18	TRBD1	.	TRBJ1-2	CASSRTGGGGYTF	TGTGCCAGCTCACGTACAGGGGGCGGTGGCTACACCTTC
TRBV19	TRBD1	.	TRBJ1-4	CATQKTGPVEKLFF	TGTGCCACCCAAAAGACAGGGCCGGTCGAAAAACTGTTTTTT
TRBV19	TRBD1	.	TRBJ2-1	CASSPGTGKWNNEQFF	TGTGCCAGTAGCCCGGGGACAGGAAAATGGAATAATGAGCAGTTCTTC
TRBV10-3	.	.	TRBJ1-4	CAISERGVTTNEKLFF	TGTGCCATCAGTGAGCGCGGAGTTACAACTAATGAAAAACTGTTTTTT
TRBV9	TRBD2	.	TRBJ2-1	CASSGGKRGAYNEQFF	TGTGCCAGCAGCGGGGGGAAGCGGGGCGCCTACAATGAGCAGTTCTTC
TRBV5-1	.	.	TRBJ2-2	CASSLGTANTGELFF	TGCGCCAGCAGCTTGGGGACAGCCAACACCGGGGAGCTGTTTTTT
TRBV6-4	TRBD2	.	TRBJ2-1	CASSVERESNEQFF	TGTGCCAGCAGTGTGGAGCGGGAGAGTAATGAGCAGTTCTTC
TRBV30	TRBD1	.	TRBJ1-1	CAWSAEQGVTEAFF	TGTGCCTGGAGTGCCGAACAGGGGGTCACTGAAGCTTTCTTT
TRBV6-6	.	.	TRBJ1-1	CASSHDSSEAFF	TGTGCCAGCAGCCATGACAGTTCTGAAGCTTTCTTT
TRBV5-6	TRBD1	.	TRBJ1-1	CASSLRGRRTEAFF	TGTGCCAGCAGCTTGAGGGGGCGGAGGACTGAAGCTTTCTTT
TRBV9	TRBD2	.	TRBJ2-7	CASSVGTSSVQYF	TGTGCCAGCAGCGTAGGGACTAGCTCGGTGCAGTACTTC
TRBV27	.	.	TRBJ2-5	CASSRFLERETQYF	TGTGCCAGCAGTCGCTTTCTCGAGAGGGAGACCCAGTACTTC
TRBV5-4	.	.	TRBJ2-7	CASSFWGGPAYEQYF	TGTGCCAGCAGCTTTTGGGGGGGCCCCGCTTACGAGCAGTACTTC
TRBV7-7	TRBD2	.	TRBJ2-7	CASSLGTSGGYEQYF	TGTGCCAGCAGCTTGGGGACTAGCGGGGGGTACGAGCAGTACTTC
TRBV11-3	.	.	TRBJ2-5	CASSPSRTQRETQYF	TGTGCCAGCAGCCCATCCAGGACCCAGCGGGAGACCCAGTACTTC
TRBV19	.	.	TRBJ1-2	CASSKGYYGYTF	TGTGCCAGTAGTAAGGGGTACTATGGCTACACCTTC
TRBV19	.	once	TRBJ2-6	CASSISSGANVLTF	TGTGCCAGTAGTATCAGCTCTGGGGCCAACGTCCTGACTTTC
TRBV5-1	.	.	TRBJ1-1	CASSLFTGLGNTEAFF	TGCGCCAGCAGCTTGTTCACAGGGCTGGGGAACACTGAAGCTTTCTTT
TRBV5-1	TRBD1	.	TRBJ2-5	CASSPGTAQETQYF	TGCGCCAGCAGCCCGGGGACAGCCCAAGAGACCCAGTACTTC
TRBV7-9	.	.	TRBJ1-2	CASSLEGPMNAF	TGTGCCAGCAGCTTGGAGGGACCGATGAACGCCTTC
TRBV27	.	few	TRBJ1-5	CASSLRGFQPQHF	TGTGCCAGCAGTTTAAGAGGGTTTCAGCCCCAGCATTTT
TRBV7-8	.	.	TRBJ1-3	CASSLIVAKGNTIYF	TGTGCCAGCAGCTTAATCGTGGCCAAGGGAAACACCATATATTTT
TRBV7-2	.	.	TRBJ1-1	CASSSVWNTEAFF	TGTGCCAGCAGCTCAGTATGGAACACTGAAGCTTTCTTT
TRBV15	TRBD2	many	TRBJ2-1	CATSRLGLGVEEQFF	TGTGCCACCAGCAGATTGGGACTAGGGGTCGAGGAGCAGTTCTTC
TRBV5-6	.	.	TRBJ2-3	CASSYGLNTDTQYF	TGTGCCAGCAGCTATGGACTTAACACAGATACGCAGTATTTT
TRBV14	.	.	TRBJ2-3	CASSHSADTQYF	TGTGCCAGCAGCCACTCAGCGGATACGCAGTATTTT
TRBV7-6	.	few	TRBJ1-3	CASSLTGPGNTIYF	TGTGCCAGCAGCTTAACAGGTCCTGGAAACACCATATATTTT
TRBV7-2	TRBD1	.	TRBJ2-3	CASRTGGEDTQYF	TGTGCCAGCAGAACAGGGGGCGAAGATACGCAGTATTTT